The 17 T cell receptor beta chains given below trace back to one sample, sequenced in a study of radiation and T cells in renal cell carcinoma. Time point in this sample: blood 4 weeks post-SBRT, at nephrectomy. Treatment defined: 15 Gy SBRT to primary tumor, nephrectomy 4 weeks later. Here immunoSEQ multiplex PCR was the method, and the copy in TCRdb shows in-frame clones only, minus some. The table has roughly 82,000 clones, roughly nine tenths seen once. Sequencing was performed on blood, taken from a patient whose treatment included radiotherapy and nephrectomy. Receptors were obtained from a woman between 65 and 79 years old with renal cell carcinoma.

This chain uses TRBV19 with TRBJ2-2; 8 nucleotides line up with TRBD1. The V segment lost 8 bases and the J segment 1 base; nucleotides outside the gene matches: 9. The CDR3 is 16 residues long. The germline gives CDR1 LNHDA, CDR2 SQIVND (reference sequence). DNA of the CDR3: TGTGCCAGTTCCCCGGTCGGGACAGGGAACACCGGGGAGCTGTTTTTT. Translated, it gives CASSPVGTGNTGELFF. The variable domain in full, completed from reference TRBV19 and TRBJ2-2, reads DGGITQSPKYLFRKEGQNVTLSCEQNLNHDAMYWYRQDPGQGLRLIYYSQIVNDFQKGDIAEGYSVSREKKESFPLTVTSAQKNPTAFYLCASSPVGTGNTGELFFGEGSRLTVL.

CDR3 protein: CASSSWGHNEQYF. CDR3 in DNA: TGTGCCAGCAGCTCTTGGGGGCACAACGAGCAGTACTTC. The gene calls are TRBV7-6 and TRBJ2-5, with D possibly being TRBD1 (6 bases). The end of the DNA is better explained by TRBJ2-7, so the J call may be wrong. CDR3 length equals 13 residues. CDR1 and CDR2 from the germline V gene are SGHVS and FNYEAQ.

This clone was recorded once. V and J are TRBV6-6 and TRBJ2-7; TRBD1 matches 10 bases. The V gene's germline CDR1 is MNHNY and CDR2 SVGAGI (reference sequence). The CDR3 loop spans 14 amino acids. The ends lost 6 bases at V and 4 bases at J; junction bases unmatched: 6. In DNA, the CDR3 is TGTGCCAGCAGACGACAGGGGGCTGAATACGAGCAGTACTTC. Its translation is CASRRQGAEYEQYF.

The chain uses TRBV28 and TRBJ1-4; 7 bases match TRBD1. Unmatched junction bases numbered 14, after V lost 5 bases and J lost 11 bases. The length of the CDR3 is 15 residues. Per germline, CDR1 MDHEN and CDR2 SYDVKM. CDR3 in DNA: TGTGCCAGCAGTCCCCCGGGCCCATCCAGGGGGAAACTGTTTTTT. It codes for CASSPPGPSRGKLFF.

The chain carries TRBV5-5 and TRBJ2-5, with 9 nucleotides matching TRBD1. This CDR3 comprises 15 residues. Germline V gene sequence: CDR1 SGHKS, CDR2 YYEKEE (reference sequence). J lost 5 bases, V lost 4 bases, and 9 bases had no gene match. The CDR3 loop reads CASSRWTGTGETQYF. The CDR3 DNA sequence: TGTGCCAGCAGCCGATGGACTGGGACAGGGGAGACCCAGTACTTC.

The chain is built from TRBV5-1 and TRBJ2-7, with TRBD1 matching over 8 bases. The CDR3 length is 13 residues. In germline, CDR1 is SGHRS, CDR2 YFSETQ. V trimming: 4 bases; J trimming: 2 bases; junction bases outside the gene matches: 2. This CDR3 reads CASSRTGTYEQYF. CDR3 sequence (DNA): TGCGCCAGCAGCAGGACAGGGACCTACGAGCAGTACTTC.

The genes are TRBV6-5 and TRBJ1-5; D may be TRBD1 (6 bases). CDR3 length equals 15 residues. The V end was cut by 6 bases, the J end by 4 bases, with 16 bases between. The germline V gene has CDR1 MNHEY and CDR2 SVGAGI. The CDR3 spells CASRPQGEGNQPQHF. CDR3 DNA sequence: TGTGCCAGCAGGCCACAGGGAGAGGGTAATCAGCCCCAGCATTTT.

The V call is TRBV7-2, the J call TRBJ2-5, with D perhaps matching TRBD1 or TRBD2 (5 bases each). This CDR3 region has 14 residues. Germline V gene sequence: CDR1 SGHTA, CDR2 FQGNSA. V was cut by 5 bases and J by 5 bases, with 15 bases left in between. This CDR3 is CASSRDPPGETQYF. The CDR3 nucleotides read TGTGCCAGCAGCCGGGACCCACCAGGGGAGACCCAGTACTTC.

V gene TRBV29-1 combines with J gene TRBJ2-1; 8 nucleotides match TRBD2. The CDR3 spans 13 residues. J gave up 5 bases and V 7 bases, and 7 bases lay outside the gene matches. CDR1 and CDR2 from the germline V gene are SQVTM and ANQGSEA. Here the CDR3 DNA reads TGCAGCGCCGGGGGGGCAGATAACAATGAGCAGTTCTTC. It specifies CSAGGADNNEQFF.

The CDR3 here is CASSLGGSGANVLTF. Written as DNA, the CDR3 is TGTGCCAGCAGCTTAGGCGGGTCTGGGGCCAACGTCCTGACTTTC. This chain connects TRBV11-3 to TRBJ2-6; perhaps TRBD2 as D (5 bases). The CDR3 has 15 residues. Trimming left V 1 base short and J 1 base short, with 5 bases between. CDR1 SGHNT and CDR2 YENEEA come from the germline V gene.

This chain connects TRBV4-3 to TRBJ1-5; D is possibly TRBD1 (5 bases). Trimming pared 0 bases from V and 6 bases from J, leaving 12 bases between. Germline CDR1 LGHNA, CDR2 YSLEER. This CDR3 is built from 15 residues. Here the CDR3 reads CASSQETGARQPQHF. The CDR3 nucleotides read TGCGCCAGCAGCCAAGAGACCGGGGCCCGTCAGCCCCAGCATTTT.

The genes are TRBV30 and TRBJ1-5; D remains unclear. V was pared by 3 bases and J by 0 bases, with 9 bases between. Germline V CDR1 and CDR2: GTSNPN, SVGIG (reference sequence). This CDR3 has 14 amino acids. CDR3 region: CAWREGHSNQPQHF. The CDR3 DNA reads as TGTGCCTGGAGGGAAGGTCATAGCAATCAGCCCCAGCATTTT. The whole variable domain, filled in from reference TRBV30 and TRBJ1-5, reads SQTIHQWPATLVQPVGSPLSLECTVEGTSNPNLYWYRQAAGRGLQLLFYSVGIGQISSEVPQNLSASRPQDRQFILSSKKLLLSDSGFYLCAWREGHSNQPQHFGDGTRLSIL.

This clone was recorded a few times. This chain connects TRBV6-5 to TRBJ2-2, with a tentative D call TRBD1 (6 bases). V lost 5 bases to trimming and J lost 9 bases, with 7 bases between them. The CDR3 runs to 11 residues. CDR1 is MNHEY and CDR2 is SVGAGI in the germline V gene. The chain's CDR3 is CASSRDRELFF. CDR3 bases: TGTGCCAGCAGTCGGGACAGGGAGCTGTTTTTT.

This sequence joins TRBV28 and TRBJ2-4; D is possibly TRBD1 (6 bases). The CDR3 has 16 residues. Trimming cost V 4 bases and J 4 bases, with 17 bases left between them. Germline V gene lookup returns CDR1 MDHEN and CDR2 SYDVKM. CDR3 bases: TGTGCCAGCAGTTCCTTGGACAGTGGTGGGAAAAACATTCAGTACTTC. This gives the protein CASSSLDSGGKNIQYF.

This clone appeared once. The chain uses TRBV27 and TRBJ2-1; TRBD2 aligns across 7 bases. V was clipped by 2 bases and J by 5 bases; unmatched bases: 12. CDR3 length: 17 residues. CDR1 and CDR2 (germline): MNHEY, SMNVEV (reference sequence). DNA of the CDR3: TGTGCCAGCAGTTTAAACCAACTAGCGTTAGCCCACAATGAGCAGTTCTTC. It is translated as CASSLNQLALAHNEQFF.

The gene calls are TRBV6-5 and TRBJ2-2; the match to TRBD2 covers 10 bases. Germline assignment: CDR1 MNHEY and CDR2 SVGAGI. With V trimmed by 6 bases and J by 5 bases, 6 bases remained unmatched. The CDR3 length is 15 residues. The CDR3 DNA is TGTGCCAGCAGAGAACCGGGACTAGCGACCGGGGAGCTGTTTTTT. Protein: CASREPGLATGELFF.

The chain couples TRBV13 to TRBJ2-3, with D possibly matching TRBD2 (5 bases). Germline loops: CDR1 PRHDT, CDR2 FYEKMQ (reference sequence). Deletions cut 5 bases from V and 4 bases from J, with 16 bases between. There are 15 residues in the CDR3. The DNA for the CDR3 is TGTGCCAGCAGCGAAGGACTCCCTGGGGCAGATACGCAGTATTTT. It specifies CASSEGLPGADTQYF.